This entry lists 18 T cell receptor beta chains sequenced from one sample in a study of post-analysis software for immune sequencing data. Carried by the TCR beta cDNA libraries were unique molecular identifiers. TCRdb independently ran MiXCR on the PCR reads; one entry per CDR3 protein. The table records roughly 540,000 distinct CDR3 sequences, around a third of them present only once. Their target antigens are unknown. Regarding the study as a whole: A handful of TRBV segments (TRBV5-6, TRBV5-1 and TRBV20-1 among them) occurred more frequently in patients than in controls.

Sequencing used blood. These receptor sequences come from a girl aged 2 to 17 with multiple sclerosis.

This sequence joins TRBV6-4 and TRBJ1-1; no definite D call. CDR1 is MRHNA, CDR2 SNTAGT, per germline. V was pared by 3 bases and J by 1 base, with 6 bases between. This CDR3 has 13 residues. The CDR3 coding sequence is TGTGCCAGCAGTGAAACACAGAACACTGAAGCTTTCTTT. Protein product: CASSETQNTEAFF.

The chain couples TRBV6-1 to TRBJ1-4, with no clear D. CDR3 length: 15 residues. Germline V CDR1 and CDR2: MNHNS, SASEGT. V was clipped by 6 bases and J by 4 bases, with 15 bases between them. The CDR3 region is CASRGGFGGNEKLFF. DNA for the CDR3: TGTGCCAGCAGGGGAGGGTTCGGCGGTAATGAAAAACTGTTTTTT.

This clonotype was seen repeatedly, ten times or more. This may arise from a read error, as a much more abundant clone is one base away. This chain connects TRBV29-1 to TRBJ2-7; tentatively, D is TRBD1 (6 bases). There are 12 residues in the CDR3. CDR1 is SQVTM, CDR2 ANQGSEA, per germline. V gave up 4 bases and J gave up 1 base, with 8 bases separating them. This CDR3 reads CSVGTVSYEQYF. CDR3 DNA: TGCAGCGTTGGGACAGTTTCCTACGAGCAGTACTTC.

This sequence joins TRBV20-1 and TRBJ2-3; TRBD1 aligns across 10 bases. V dropped 3 bases and J dropped 3; count of bases not matched to a gene: 3. In germline, CDR1 is DFQATT, CDR2 SNEGSKA (reference sequence). CDR3 size: 14 residues. The CDR3 DNA follows: TGCAGTGCTAGCCCGGGACAGGGGACAGATACGCAGTATTTT. It is translated as CSASPGQGTDTQYF.

The chain employs TRBV7-9 and TRBJ2-5; 7 bases are a match to TRBD1. The CDR3 runs to 18 residues. J lost 3 bases, V lost 5 bases, and 18 bases had no gene match. Germline CDR1 reads SEHNR; CDR2 reads FQNEAQ (reference sequence). CDR3: CASSPTWGTALPEETQYF. The CDR3 DNA is TGTGCCAGCAGCCCCACGTGGGGGACAGCTCTTCCCGAAGAGACCCAGTACTTC.

The chain carries TRBV12-3 or TRBV12-4 and TRBJ1-2; D unclear. This CDR3 is built from 13 residues. Trimming took 1 base from V and 2 from J, leaving 5 bases between them. Here the CDR3 DNA reads TGTGCCAGCAGTTTAGTCCTAAACTATGGCTACACCTTC. This gives the protein CASSLVLNYGYTF.

The chain employs TRBV20-1 and TRBJ2-6, with 8 bases lining up with TRBD1. V shed 7 bases, J shed 0 bases, and the junction held 11 bases outside the gene matches. CDR1 and CDR2 (germline): DFQATT, SNEGSKA (reference sequence). The length of the CDR3 is 17 residues. The CDR3 region is CSVPRGQAVSGANVLTF. The DNA for the CDR3 is TGCAGTGTTCCAAGGGGACAGGCGGTCTCTGGGGCCAACGTCCTGACTTTC.

This clonotype was found a few times. The rearrangement uses TRBV20-1 and TRBJ2-7, with D hard to call. The closer fit of TRBJ2-5 to the DNA end suggests the J call may be wrong. This CDR3 has 13 residues. Germline V gene data show CDR1 as DFQATT and CDR2 as SNEGSKA (reference sequence). CDR3 coding DNA: TGCAGTGCTAGAGATCCCGGGCTTCGGACCCAGTACTTC. This sequence encodes CSARDPGLRTQYF.

The chain carries TRBV5-1 and TRBJ2-7; 7 bases are a match to TRBD2. Per the germline V gene, CDR1 is SGHRS and CDR2 is YFSETQ. The CDR3 runs 16 residues. Germline trimming cut 4 bases from V and 3 bases from J; bases unmatched to any gene: 13. CDR3 amino acids: CASSPRPPREVYEQYF. CDR3 nucleotide sequence: TGCGCCAGCAGCCCCCGGCCTCCCCGGGAGGTCTACGAGCAGTACTTC.

This clonotype appeared once. The chain couples TRBV15 to TRBJ1-3, with D possibly being TRBD1 (5 bases). Germline lookup yields CDR1 LNHNV and CDR2 YYDKDF (reference sequence). Between the trimmed V and J ends, which lost 3 bases and 1 base, there was a span of 10 bases. This CDR3 comprises 15 residues. CDR3 amino acids: CATSRGGPSGNTIYF. The CDR3 DNA is TGTGCCACCAGCAGGGGGGGACCGTCTGGAAACACCATATATTTT.

V is TRBV2 and J is TRBJ2-7, with 8 bases aligning to TRBD1. The CDR3 runs 12 residues. Germline CDR1 is SNHLY and CDR2 is FYNNEI. The trim removed 9 bases at V and 4 bases at J, leaving 5 bases unmatched. CDR3 sequence reads: CASQTGVYEQYF. The DNA of the CDR3 is TGTGCCAGTCAGACAGGGGTTTACGAGCAGTACTTC. The variable domain in full, completed from reference TRBV2 and TRBJ2-7, reads EPEVTQTPSHQVTQMGQEVILRCVPISNHLYFYWYRQILGQKVEFLVSFYNNEISEKSEIFDDQFSVERPDGSNFTLKIRSTKLEDSAMYFCASQTGVYEQYFGPGTRLTVT.

V is TRBV9 and J is TRBJ2-3, with TRBD2 as a possible D gene (5 bases). The germline V gene has CDR1 SGDLS and CDR2 YYNGEE. The CDR3 spans 16 residues. Trimming left V 0 bases short and J 2 bases short, with 13 bases between. In nucleotides, the CDR3 is TGTGCCAGCAGCGTAGGAGCGGCACCCCACACAGATACGCAGTATTTT. The encoded protein is CASSVGAAPHTDTQYF.

This clonotype turned up a few times. The CDR3 is CASIPLAGGTNEQFF. The CDR3 nucleotides are TGTGCCAGCATCCCACTAGCGGGGGGGACCAATGAGCAGTTCTTC. V usage is TRBV5-6 and J usage is TRBJ2-1, with 13 nucleotides matching TRBD2. Germline loops: CDR1 SGHDT, CDR2 YYEEEE. Germline trimming cut 6 bases from V and 6 bases from J; bases unmatched to any gene: 6. This CDR3 comprises 15 residues. The entire variable domain, with the rest obtained from reference TRBV5-6 and TRBJ2-1, is as follows: DAGVTQSPTHLIKTRGQQVTLRCSPKSGHDTVSWYQQALGQGPQFIFQYYEEEERQRGNFPDRFSGHQFPNYSSELNVNALLLGDSALYLCASIPLAGGTNEQFFGPGTRLTVL.

The V call is TRBV5-1, the J call TRBJ2-5; 8 nucleotides line up with TRBD2. Germline V CDR1 and CDR2: SGHRS, YFSETQ. Losses at the gene ends were 0 bases for V and 5 bases for J; bases not matched to a gene: 6. The CDR3 loop spans 15 amino acids. DNA of the CDR3: TGCGCCAGCAGCTTGGAAGGCGGGGGGCCGGAGACCCAGTACTTC. Translating gives CASSLEGGGPETQYF. The complete variable domain, with remaining parts taken from reference TRBV5-1 and TRBJ2-5, reads KAGVTQTPRYLIKTRGQQVTLSCSPISGHRSVSWYQQTPGQGLQFLFEYFSETQRNKGNFPGRFSGRQFSNSRSEMNVSTLELGDSALYLCASSLEGGGPETQYFGPGTRLLVL.

This chain joins TRBV7-8 and TRBJ2-1; 9 positions match TRBD2. Trimming took 1 base from V and 10 from J; bases not matched to a gene: 14. The CDR3 has 17 residues. Germline V gene sequence: CDR1 SGHVS, CDR2 FQNEAQ. The CDR3 loop is CASSLGRGLAKCNEQFF. DNA for the CDR3: TGTGCCAGCAGCTTAGGAAGGGGACTAGCCAAGTGCAACGAGCAGTTCTTC.

This chain connects TRBV7-2 to TRBJ1-5, with no clear D. The CDR3 consists of 15 residues. The V gene lost 1 base and the J gene lost 4 bases, with 11 bases spanning the gap. CDR1 is SGHTA, CDR2 FQGNSA, per germline. Here the CDR3 reads CASSLDGGKNQPQHF. The DNA for the CDR3 is TGTGCCAGCAGCTTAGACGGCGGGAAGAATCAGCCCCAGCATTTT.

This clonotype was counted only a few times. This chain joins TRBV20-1 and TRBJ2-3; 9 bases match TRBD1. J gave up 0 bases and V 5 bases, and 6 bases lay outside the gene matches. This CDR3 has 15 residues. The germline V gene encodes CDR1 DFQATT and CDR2 SNEGSKA (reference sequence). CDR3 sequence (DNA): TGCAGTGCTTTTCCGGGACAGGGCAGCACAGATACGCAGTATTTT. The encoded protein is CSAFPGQGSTDTQYF.

This clonotype appeared a few times. The chain couples TRBV2 to TRBJ2-3; 7 bases map to TRBD1. The CDR3 is 15 residues long. Per germline, CDR1 SNHLY and CDR2 FYNNEI. With 5 bases clipped from V and 0 bases from J, the junction kept 5 bases outside the gene matches. The chain's CDR3 is CASSTRDSSTDTQYF. CDR3 in DNA: TGTGCCAGCAGTACACGGGACAGTAGCACAGATACGCAGTATTTT.